The T cell receptor (beta chain) under discussion was sequenced for a study of T cell responses to AZD1222 COVID-19 vaccine. Turning to the study itself: Both about-4-week and about-12-week second-dose recipients were combined. Study results and caveats: Without day 14 samples, only post-peak T cell repertoires were studied. Nearly half of the spike-specific TCRs reportedly recognize variant regions that carry no mutations. Females made up more of the donors, who were largely white British, and clonal diversity may have come out too low.

CDR1 is MNHNS and CDR2 is SASEGT in the germline V gene. The CDR3 has 13 residues. Trimming cost V 4 bases and J 8 bases, with 14 bases left between them. As concerns this clone: Antigen specificity is unknown.

Sequenced by immunoSEQ multiplex PCR; TCRdb stores in-frame clones only, minus some. The sample has 46,000 or so clones; 60% to 85% are singletons. V gene TRBV6-1 combines with J gene TRBJ1-1, with D maybe TRBD1 (5 bases). The receptor was isolated from an adult in good health. The specimen comprised peripheral blood, sampled on day 0 of AZD1222 vaccination. CDR3 in amino acids: CASSVRPTVEAFF. The CDR3 DNA reads as TGTGCCAGCAGTGTCCGACCGACAGTCGAAGCTTTCTTT.